The 20 T cell receptor beta chains below come from one sample, sequenced in a study of blood T cells in healthy people across ages. A sample-barcoded 5' primer and a J-beta primer mix were used in a second PCR of roughly 7 to 11 cycles. TCRdb processed the 5' RACE reads anew with MiXCR; each CDR3 protein has one entry. The sample consists of over 1,200,000 distinct CDR3 sequences, 59% of them appearing once. Sample: blood. These receptors were obtained from a man aged 18-30 years in good health.

The rearrangement links TRBV20-1 to TRBJ2-5, with TRBD2 matching 11 bases. The CDR3 length is 14 residues. V gave up 2 bases and J gave up 11 bases; unmatched junction bases: 10. The germline gives CDR1 DFQATT, CDR2 SNEGSKA (reference sequence). The CDR3 nucleotides are TGCAGTGCTAGAATAGCGGGAGGGCCGCGGGAGCAGTACTTC. Translating gives CSARIAGGPREQYF.

The chain carries TRBV29-1 and TRBJ2-1; no clear D gene. There are 15 residues in the CDR3. Germline CDR1 is SQVTM and CDR2 is ANQGSEA. The V end lost 7 bases, the J end lost 0 bases, and 16 bases lay between the germline ends. The CDR3 loop reads CSAHSPTSSYNEQFF. CDR3 nucleotides: TGCAGCGCCCACTCTCCCACCAGCTCCTACAATGAGCAGTTCTTC.

This clonotype has more than one count but fewer than ten. CDR3 nucleotides: TGCAGTGCTAGAACCTACAGGGGGACACTCTATGGCTACACCTTC. This translates into CSARTYRGTLYGYTF. V gene TRBV20-1 combines with J gene TRBJ1-2; TRBD1 aligns across 8 bases. The CDR3 is made up of 15 amino acids. CDR1 is DFQATT, CDR2 SNEGSKA, per germline (reference sequence). Trimming took 2 bases from V and 4 from J; bases not matched to a gene: 9.

This clonotype was seen a few times. The V gene is TRBV20-1, the J gene TRBJ2-7; perhaps TRBD1 as D (6 bases). Deletions cut 0 bases from V and 3 bases from J, with 21 bases between. The CDR3 totals 17 residues. The germline CDR1 and CDR2 sequences are DFQATT and SNEGSKA (reference sequence). CDR3 DNA sequence: TGCAGTGCTAGAGATAGTTACGATAGACAGGCCTTCTACGAGCAGTACTTC. Amino acids: CSARDSYDRQAFYEQYF.

This chain's CDR3 is CASTLAGLQETQYF. Written as DNA, the CDR3 is TGTGCCAGCACCCTAGCGGGACTCCAAGAGACCCAGTACTTC. V usage is TRBV6-5 and J usage is TRBJ2-7; 9 bases are shared with TRBD2. The J call is uncertain, as TRBJ2-5 better fits the DNA end. CDR3 length equals 14 residues. Germline values: CDR1 MNHEY, CDR2 SVGAGI.

The V call is TRBV20-1, the J call TRBJ2-1, with 9 positions matching TRBD2. Germline assignment: CDR1 DFQATT and CDR2 SNEGSKA (reference sequence). Trimming took 3 bases from V and 2 from J; bases not matched to a gene: 11. CDR3 length: 17 residues. The DNA of the CDR3 is TGCAGTGCTAGCGCACCAAAAGCGGGAGGCCCCTACAATGAGCAGTTCTTC. Translated: CSASAPKAGGPYNEQFF.

About this clonotype itself: One junction end does not reproduce the germline sequence, and a read error may be involved. The V and J genes are TRBV4-1 and TRBJ1-1, with a possible D match to TRBD1 (5 bases). The CDR3 has 17 amino acids. Germline values: CDR1 MGHRA, CDR2 YSYEKL. CDR3 sequence: CAGSQVPRGVPNTEAFF. The CDR3 region has the DNA TGCGCCGGCAGCCAAGTTCCTCGGGGGGTTCCGAACACTGAAGCTTTCTTT.

The gene calls are TRBV18 and TRBJ2-5, with D unresolved. There are 14 residues in the CDR3. Germline V gene sequence: CDR1 KGHSH, CDR2 LQKENI. The V end was cut by 1 base, the J end by 5 bases, with 11 bases between. CDR3 in DNA: TGTGCCAGCTCACCACGGACGAGCGATGAGACCCAGTACTTC. Encoded protein: CASSPRTSDETQYF.

The chain links TRBV7-2 to TRBJ2-7; 8 nucleotides align to TRBD2. The J segment lost 5 bases and the V segment lost 2 bases, leaving 8 bases of the junction unmatched. The CDR3 is 15 amino acids. Germline-derived CDR1 and CDR2 are SGHTA and FQGNSA. CDR3 in amino acids: CASSLFPSGGNEQYF. As DNA, the CDR3 is TGTGCCAGCAGCTTATTCCCCAGCGGGGGAAACGAGCAGTACTTC.

The chain couples TRBV6-2 or TRBV6-3 to TRBJ2-3, with D hard to call. Germline V lookup: CDR1 MNHEY, CDR2 SVGEGT. The CDR3 contains 12 residues. V shed 6 bases and J shed 14 bases, with 18 bases lying between them. As DNA, the CDR3 is TGTGCCAGCAGCAAGGGCTCCCATCAGCGGTATTTT. Amino acid sequence: CASSKGSHQRYF.

This clonotype was observed a handful of times. The V and J genes are TRBV20-1 and TRBJ2-1; 9 bases line up with TRBD2. Germline V gene data show CDR1 as DFQATT and CDR2 as SNEGSKA (reference sequence). V lost 1 base and J lost 5; bases outside the gene matches: 15. CDR3 length: 18 amino acids. The CDR3 protein is CSARGWREGAPLNNEQFF. CDR3 in DNA: TGCAGTGCTAGAGGGTGGCGGGAGGGCGCCCCACTAAACAATGAGCAGTTCTTC.

The chain links TRBV20-1 to TRBJ2-1; a possible D gene is TRBD1 (6 bases). V was shortened by 6 bases and J by 6 bases, with 15 bases between the two germline ends. CDR1 and CDR2 from the germline V gene are DFQATT and SNEGSKA (reference sequence). The CDR3 runs 13 residues. The chain's CDR3 is CSALLDRFNEQFF. In nucleotides, the CDR3 is TGCAGTGCCCTCCTAGACAGGTTCAATGAGCAGTTCTTC.

This clonotype was seen a handful of times. The chain recombines TRBV9 with TRBJ2-2; 8 bases map to TRBD2. In germline, CDR1 is SGDLS, CDR2 YYNGEE. The V and J ends lost 4 bases and 5 bases, in that order; junction bases with no gene match: 7. The CDR3 is 15 residues long. In DNA, the CDR3 is TGTGCCAGCAGCCACAGCGGGGGAGGGACCGGGGAGCTGTTTTTT. This translates into CASSHSGGGTGELFF.

The chain uses TRBV6-1 and TRBJ2-1; 12 nucleotides agree with TRBD2. The J call may be wrong; the DNA end is better matched by TRBJ2-7. CDR1 is MNHNS and CDR2 is SASEGT in the germline V gene. The CDR3 runs 15 residues. CDR3 nucleotides: TGTGCCAGCACTCGACTAGCGGGGGACTACAATGAGCAGTACTTC. Encoded protein: CASTRLAGDYNEQYF.

This chain joins TRBV4-1 and TRBJ2-1; 9 nucleotides match TRBD2. Trimming took 3 bases from V and 4 from J; bases not matched to a gene: 7. The CDR3 sequence is 16 residues long. The germline gives CDR1 MGHRA, CDR2 YSYEKL. The CDR3 protein is CASSHLRAGGYNEQFF. DNA for the CDR3: TGCGCCAGCAGCCACCTCAGGGCGGGAGGGTACAATGAGCAGTTCTTC.

This chain connects TRBV3-1 to TRBJ1-1; TRBD1 might be the D (5 bases). The V end lost 0 bases, the J end lost 0 bases, and 11 bases lay between the germline ends. Germline values: CDR1 LGHDT, CDR2 YNNKEL (reference sequence). This CDR3 spans 16 amino acids. In DNA form, the CDR3 reads TGTGCCAGCAGCCAAGACAGGGCCTCGATGAACACTGAAGCTTTCTTT. Amino acid sequence: CASSQDRASMNTEAFF.

The V gene is TRBV14, the J gene TRBJ1-2; D gene uncertain. Trimming took 1 base from V and 1 from J, leaving 7 bases between them. The CDR3 has 14 residues. Germline assignment: CDR1 SGHDN and CDR2 FVKESK. CDR3 DNA: TGTGCCAGCAGCCAAGGAGCTCGTAACTATGGCTACACCTTC. Amino acids: CASSQGARNYGYTF. The full variable domain, with the rest looked up from reference TRBV14 and TRBJ1-2, is EAGVTQFPSHSVIEKGQTVTLRCDPISGHDNLYWYRRVMGKEIKFLLHFVKESKQDESGMPNNRFLAERTGGTYSTLKVQPAELEDSGVYFCASSQGARNYGYTFGSGTRLTVV.

The chain employs TRBV11-2 and TRBJ1-6; D is undetermined. The CDR3 runs 15 residues. CDR1 SGHAT and CDR2 FQNNGV come from the germline V gene. V was pared by 1 base and J by 6 bases, with 10 bases between. The CDR3 here is CASSLGSRSNSPLHF. The CDR3 DNA reads as TGTGCCAGCAGCTTAGGAAGTAGGAGTAATTCACCCCTCCACTTT.

This clonotype was detected only a few times. The CDR3 DNA reads TGCAGCGTTGGAACAGGAGGAGGCCAAGAGACCCAGTACTTC. It translates to CSVGTGGGQETQYF. The chain uses TRBV29-1 and TRBJ2-5; D could derive from TRBD1 or TRBD2 (5 bases each). The germline V gene encodes CDR1 SQVTM and CDR2 ANQGSEA. The CDR3 runs 14 residues. V was shortened by 4 bases and J by 1 base, with 13 bases between the two germline ends.

V and J are TRBV20-1 and TRBJ1-4; no clear D gene. The V end lost 4 bases, the J end lost 6 bases, and 15 bases lay between the germline ends. Germline CDR1 DFQATT, CDR2 SNEGSKA (reference sequence). This CDR3 has 14 residues. This chain's CDR3 is CSAIGDQPYEKLFF. The CDR3 DNA reads as TGCAGTGCTATTGGGGATCAGCCTTATGAAAAACTGTTTTTT.